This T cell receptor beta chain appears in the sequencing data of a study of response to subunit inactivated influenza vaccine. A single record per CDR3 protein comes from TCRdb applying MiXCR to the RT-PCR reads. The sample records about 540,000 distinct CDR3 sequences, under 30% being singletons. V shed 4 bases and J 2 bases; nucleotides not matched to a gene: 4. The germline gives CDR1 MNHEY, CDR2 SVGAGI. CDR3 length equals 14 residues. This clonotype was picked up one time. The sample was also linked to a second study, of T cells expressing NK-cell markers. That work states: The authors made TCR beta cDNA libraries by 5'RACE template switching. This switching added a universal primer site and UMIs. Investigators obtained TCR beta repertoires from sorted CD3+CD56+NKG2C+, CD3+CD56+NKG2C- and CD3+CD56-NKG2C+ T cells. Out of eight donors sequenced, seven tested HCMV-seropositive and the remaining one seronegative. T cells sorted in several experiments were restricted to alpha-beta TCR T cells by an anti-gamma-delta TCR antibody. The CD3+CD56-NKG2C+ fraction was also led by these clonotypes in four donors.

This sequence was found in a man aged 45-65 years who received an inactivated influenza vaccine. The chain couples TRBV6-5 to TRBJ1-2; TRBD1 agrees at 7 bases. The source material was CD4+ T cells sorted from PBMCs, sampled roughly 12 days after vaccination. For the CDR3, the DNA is TGTGCCAGCAGTTGGGACAGCCAGAACTATGGCTACACCTTC. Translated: CASSWDSQNYGYTF.